This T cell receptor (beta chain) appears in the sequencing data of a study of cytomegalovirus exposure and HLA in healthy donors. The PCR had 60 Vbeta and 13 Jbeta primers. Repertoires were generated with immunoSEQ multiplex PCR, while TCRdb's copy carries only in-frame clones and drops some. In the table there are about 120,000 clones, about 80% of which are singletons. This clone is a singleton in its sample. The antigen is not known. General observations from the study: With DRB1 most and HLA-C fewest, TCR association rates differed between HLA loci in a later analysis.

The source material was PBMCs. The TCR comes from a woman aged 55-69 years in good health and CMV-seropositive.

The CDR3: CASYTLDGSEYEQYF. Here the CDR3 DNA reads TGTGCCAGTTACACCTTGGACGGGAGTGAGTACGAGCAGTACTTC. The chain is built from TRBV27 and TRBJ2-5, with TRBD2 as a possible D gene (6 bases). The DNA end is a closer match to TRBJ2-7, so the J assignment may be wrong. CDR1 is MNHEY, CDR2 SMNVEV, per germline (reference sequence). The CDR3 covers 15 residues.